This T cell receptor beta chain was sequenced for a study of beta chain features in type 1 diabetes (dated by TCRdb to 2017 to 2018). For context, the study as a whole: No differences in mean age, gender distribution, total cell number or subset yield were found between patients and healthy donors. A total of just under 110,000,000 sorted cells were examined across all samples, and RNA yield correlated strongly with the number of cells per subset. The study compared TCRB repertoires of sorted circulating CD4+ T cell subsets between recently diagnosed type 1 diabetes patients and matched healthy donors. Whereas all 30 or so donors provided naive and central memory subsets, regulatory and stem cell-like memory subsets were isolated from just 8 patients and roughly eight healthy donors.

The High Capacity cDNA Reverse Transcription Kit was used to reverse transcribe all of the isolated RNA, meaning that expressed TCRB transcripts were what got sequenced. Deep immunoSEQ sequencing was performed on naive, central memory and regulatory T cell samples, with an average of around 3.5 million total reads per sample. Sorted cells were lysed in RLT buffer and RNA was extracted with DNase-treated RNeasy Micro or Mini kits, depending on cell number. To prevent cross-contamination, each cell subset was processed individually, whereas patient and healthy donor samples were processed jointly. TCRB sequences were amplified from cDNA with the immunoSEQ multiplex PCR, producing 87-bp fragments spanning the CDR3 region. The amplicons were sequenced using the Illumina HiSeq platform. The authors' analysis ran thus. Synthetic template baselines were used to correct PCR bias computationally, reads within Hamming distance 2 were collapsed together, and singletons that could not be merged were discarded. Reads were aligned against IMGT so that V, D and J genes, CDR3 length and insertions or deletions at six rearrangement sites could be assigned. Clonotype counts were normalized to sorted cell number within each subset before computing true diversity and Gini coefficients with the tcR R package. Repertoire sharing was quantified using the overlap coefficient calculated on TCRB nucleotide sequences. As a proxy for the pre-selection repertoire, out-of-frame TCRB sequences from naive cells were analyzed. The table comes from immuneACCESS by way of TCRdb, which keeps in-frame sequences with V and J called. Part of the clones is missing from these tables; in studies checked, under half for an unresolved V gene and the rest for unknown reasons. V and J calls and clone size follow that table, whereas D and trimming were derived from the DNA. This sample gives a few hundred thousand clones in total; roughly a fifth of them show up just once. The ten largest clones represent around 0.044% of the sample.

A single peripheral blood draw of approximately 110 mL on average was collected from each donor into heparinised tubes. Naive, central memory, regulatory and stem cell-like memory CD4+ T cells were sorted on a BD FACSAria II using a panel including CD45RO, CCR7, CD25, CD127, CD95 and CD27. A purity above 95% was achieved for all sorted populations. PBMCs were isolated immediately by Lymphoprep density gradient centrifugation and stained directly without culture. Samples were stained and sorted in pairs, with one healthy donor and one patient per experiment, so that batch effects were minimized. Paper-wide results and their limitations: Naive, central memory and regulatory TCRB repertoires appeared to be more alike among patients than among healthy donors. Because cDNA rather than genomic DNA was sequenced, highly expressing activated cells could have been over-represented, although no difference in activation and CD3 levels was found between groups. Only small numbers of individuals were included in the HLA sub-analyses, which left unresolved whether HLA type had any influence on TCRB rearrangement. Shorter templates might have been favored by PCR, but patient and control samples were amplified and corrected together, so both groups would have been affected equally by any skew. Patients with type 1 diabetes made fewer insertions and deleted more nucleotides at VDJ recombination sites, implying thymic rearrangement abnormalities. A moderate but significant shortening of TCRB CDR3 length was observed in type 1 diabetes patients in all four CD4+ subsets.

In its sample, this clone was seen a few times. The specificity of this receptor is unknown. Per-base qualities were not stored, and no clone one base away is much larger. Ends trimmed: V by 4 bases, J by 7 bases; bases unmatched to a gene: 5. Taken from cysteine to phenylalanine, the CDR3 has 14 residues. The only DNA kept is the CDR3, 42 bases in frame from the first base. CDR1 is given as SGHDT and CDR2 as YYEEEE, both from the germline V gene. The rearranged segments are TRBV5-6 and TRBJ2-4, and TRBD1 matches 10 of the central bases. Sequenced material: naive CD4+ T cells from blood. The cell subset or site label for this specimen denotes: true naive CD4+ T cells. The sequence derives from a woman aged 18-30 years in good health. The sequenced DNA is TGTGCCAGCAGCGTTGGGGACAGGGGTAACATTCAGTACTTC. Its translation reads: CASSVGDRGNIQYF.